This T cell receptor beta chain came from a study of PD-1 blockade in classical Hodgkin lymphoma. In the study overall: Each patient was given nivolumab 3 mg/kg through a vein every 2 weeks. Study-wide points: A significant rise in TCR diversity was seen by C4D1 for CD4+ cells but not for CD8+ cells. Complete responders matched newly diagnosed patients in baseline diversity.

Only in-frame clones appear in the TCRdb table, and some are missing; sequencing was by immunoSEQ multiplex PCR. The table lists about 40,000 clones, 60% to 85% of them singletons. The CDR3 consists of 16 residues. Germline V lookup: CDR1 MNHEY, CDR2 SMNVEV (reference sequence). V lost 6 bases and J lost 4; bases outside the gene matches: 13. All the patients suffered relapse after autologous stem cell transplantation, and brentuximab vedotin exposure differed. Points on this clone: Its antigen is unknown.

The sequencing here drew on peripheral blood mononuclear cells (PBMCs), taken at baseline. The rearrangement uses TRBV27 and TRBJ2-3; 7 bases fit TRBD2. The TCR sequence derives from a human donor with classical Hodgkin lymphoma. The CDR3 region has the DNA TGTGCCAGCAGCCCGTCCCTAGCGGTAGTATCAGATACGCAGTATTTT. Its translation is CASSPSLAVVSDTQYF.